Below are 7 T cell receptor beta chains sequenced from a single sample in a study of T cells in Graves' hyperthyroidism and ophthalmopathy. RNA transcripts served as the template for amplifying TCR beta CDR3 regions. The HTBI primer set was used in a first-round RT-PCR of the TCR CDR3. Each CDR3 protein is one row after TCRdb ran MiXCR on the multiplex PCR reads. The table includes some 560,000 distinct CDR3 sequences, 11% to 15% detected once. Source material: blood. These receptors all come from a woman aged 40 to 50 with Graves' hyperthyroidism.

This sequence joins TRBV12-3 or TRBV12-4 and TRBJ2-3; 9 nucleotides line up with TRBD1. Trimming at V came to 5 bases and at J to 6 bases, leaving 6 bases not matched to a gene. The CDR3 loop spans 14 amino acids. CDR3 DNA: TGTGCCAGCAGTACCGGGACAGGGAAGGATACGCAGTATTTT. Its translation: CASSTGTGKDTQYF.

The table lists this clonotype with many counts. The chain carries TRBV11-2 and TRBJ2-4; D is uncertain. Germline V gene data show CDR1 as SGHAT and CDR2 as FQNNGV. Between the trimmed V and J ends, which lost 5 bases and 2 bases, there was a span of 16 bases. The CDR3 spans 16 residues. DNA for the CDR3: TGTGCCAGCAGCCCCGGAGCGACCTCAACCAAAAACATTCAGTACTTC. Protein sequence: CASSPGATSTKNIQYF.

This clonotype appeared many times. The chain carries TRBV11-1 and TRBJ1-1, with TRBD1 matching over 7 bases. This CDR3 contains 15 residues. The J segment lost 0 bases and the V segment lost 5 bases, leaving 6 bases of the junction unmatched. Germline loops: CDR1 SGHAT, CDR2 FQDESV (reference sequence). CDR3 bases: TGTGCCAGCAGCATCCGGGACAGATTGAACACTGAAGCTTTCTTT. This translates into CASSIRDRLNTEAFF.

On this clonotype: A much larger clone lies a single base off, so this may be a read error. The rearrangement joins TRBV2 to TRBJ1-1; D unclear. The germline V gene encodes CDR1 SNHLY and CDR2 FYNNEI. The CDR3 is 13 residues long. Trimming pared 2 bases from V and 0 bases from J, leaving 4 bases between. CDR3 sequence: CASSEWVNTEAFF. The CDR3, as DNA: TGTGCCAGCAGTGAATGGGTGAACACTGAAGCTTTCTTT.

V is TRBV19 and J is TRBJ2-7; D unclear. The CDR3 is made up of 14 amino acids. CDR1 LNHDA and CDR2 SQIVND come from the germline V gene (reference sequence). Deletions cut 3 bases from V and 5 bases from J, with 14 bases between. This chain's CDR3 is CASSIYHKPNEQYF. DNA for the CDR3: TGTGCCAGTAGTATTTACCATAAACCAAACGAGCAGTACTTC.

This clonotype was counted ten times or more. The chain links TRBV5-1 to TRBJ2-3; D is possibly TRBD2 (6 bases). This CDR3 contains 14 residues. CDR1 and CDR2 from the germline V gene are SGHRS and YFSETQ. Trimming shortened V by 0 bases and J by 5 bases, and 10 bases separated the two germline ends. The chain's CDR3 is CASSLGRDRDTQYF. CDR3 nucleotides: TGCGCCAGCAGCTTGGGGCGGGATCGAGATACGCAGTATTTT.

This clonotype has more than one count but fewer than ten. The chain links TRBV7-9 to TRBJ2-6; D is perhaps TRBD2 (6 bases). There are 19 residues in the CDR3. Germline loops: CDR1 SEHNR, CDR2 FQNEAQ (reference sequence). Trimming pared 5 bases from V and 5 bases from J, leaving 25 bases between. The CDR3 nucleotides read TGTGCCAGCAGCATACACTCGGGGGATTCTCTGGGACGGGCCAACGTCCTGACTTTC. Protein sequence: CASSIHSGDSLGRANVLTF.